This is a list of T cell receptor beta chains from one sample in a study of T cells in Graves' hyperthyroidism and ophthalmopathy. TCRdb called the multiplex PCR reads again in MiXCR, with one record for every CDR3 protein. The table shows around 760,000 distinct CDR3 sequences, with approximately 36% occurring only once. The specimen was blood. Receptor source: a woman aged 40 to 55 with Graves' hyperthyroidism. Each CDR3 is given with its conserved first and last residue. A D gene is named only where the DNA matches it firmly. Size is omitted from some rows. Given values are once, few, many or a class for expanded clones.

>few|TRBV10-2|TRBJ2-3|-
TGCGCCAGCAGTGAGGAGTCTAGCACAGATACGCAGTATTTT
CASSEESSTDTQYF
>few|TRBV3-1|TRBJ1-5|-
TGTGCCAGCAGCCAAGATAACGGCTATCAGCCCCAGCATTTT
CASSQDNGYQPQHF
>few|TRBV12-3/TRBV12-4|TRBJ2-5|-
TGTGCCAGCAGACAGAAAGAGACCCAGTACTTC
CASRQKETQYF
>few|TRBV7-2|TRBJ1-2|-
TGTGCCAGCAGCCGGGGAAGGACATATGGCTACACCTTC
CASSRGRTYGYTF
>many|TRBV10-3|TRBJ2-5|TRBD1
TGTGCCATCAGCCGACAGGGGAGGGAGACCCAGTACTTC
CAISRQGRETQYF
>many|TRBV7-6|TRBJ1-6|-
TGTGCCAGCAGCTTAGGACCCGCTAGGGAGCTCCATTCACCCCTCCACTTT
CASSLGPARELHSPLHF
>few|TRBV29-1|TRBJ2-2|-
TGCAGCGTTGGACATCAGGCCAACACCGGGGAGCTGTTTTTT
CSVGHQANTGELFF
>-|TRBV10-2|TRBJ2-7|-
TGCGCCAGCAGTGAGTCACCACTTTACGCGAAAGGGGACCGCTACGAGCAGTACTTC
CASSESPLYAKGDRYEQYF
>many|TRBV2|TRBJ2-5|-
TGTGCCAGCAGTGAAGTAGGGGAAAGTAAAGAGACCCAGTACTTC
CASSEVGESKETQYF
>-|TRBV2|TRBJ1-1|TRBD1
TGTGCCAGCAGAGGGGGGACAGGGTGGACTGAAGCTTTCTTT
CASRGGTGWTEAFF
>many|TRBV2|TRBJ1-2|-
TGTGCCAGCAGTGAAGCGCGTGGCTACACCTTC
CASSEARGYTF
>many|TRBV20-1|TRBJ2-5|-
TGCAGTGCTAGTCGTGGTTGGTACCAAGAGACCCAGTACTTC
CSASRGWYQETQYF
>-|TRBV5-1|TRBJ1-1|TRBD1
TGCGCCAGCAGCTTGGAACCCGCCGGGACAGGAACTGAAGCTTTCTTT
CASSLEPAGTGTEAFF
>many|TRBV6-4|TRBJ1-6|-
TGTGCCAGCAGTGACGACATAGATAATTCACCCCTCCACTTT
CASSDDIDNSPLHF
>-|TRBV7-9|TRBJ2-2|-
TGTGCCAGCAGCAGCCGGGACCGAACGAACACCGGGGAGCTGTTTTTT
CASSSRDRTNTGELFF
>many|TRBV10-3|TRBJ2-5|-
TGTGCCATCAGTGAGTCGGCAGCGTCTGGGGAGACCCAGTACTTC
CAISESAASGETQYF
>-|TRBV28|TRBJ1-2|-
TGTGCCAGCAGTACTCAGACAGCTCCCTATGGCTACACCTTC
CASSTQTAPYGYTF
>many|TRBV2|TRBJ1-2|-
TGTGCCAGCAACCCCCGGGACTACTATGGCTACACCTTC
CASNPRDYYGYTF
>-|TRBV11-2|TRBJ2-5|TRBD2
TGTGCCAGCAGCTTAGCAGCGGGGGGCCTTCAAGAGACCCAGTACTTC
CASSLAAGGLQETQYF
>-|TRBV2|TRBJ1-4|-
TGTGCCAGCATCGGCGCGACAACTAATGAAAAACTGTTTTTT
CASIGATTNEKLFF
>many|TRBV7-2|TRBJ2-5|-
TGTGCCAGCAGCTTAGGATGGAGACAAGAGACCCAGTACTTC
CASSLGWRQETQYF
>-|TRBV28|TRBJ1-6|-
TGTGCCACCCGGACCACGGGACCCCTCCACTTT
CATRTTGPLHF
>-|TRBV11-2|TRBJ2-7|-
TGTGCCAGCAGCTTTGTTCCTCGGACGGGTTACTACGAGCAGTACTTC
CASSFVPRTGYYEQYF
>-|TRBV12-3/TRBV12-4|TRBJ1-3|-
TGTGCCAGCAGTCCGGGACTAGCGGACACCATATATTTT
CASSPGLADTIYF
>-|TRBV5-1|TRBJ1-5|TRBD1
TGCGCCAGCAGCCCGGGGACAGGGTTGGATCAGCCCCAGCATTTT
CASSPGTGLDQPQHF
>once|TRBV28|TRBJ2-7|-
TGTGCCAGCAGTACTCCGGCTTACGAGCAGTACTTC
CASSTPAYEQYF
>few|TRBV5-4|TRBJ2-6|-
TGTGCCAGCAGCTTCACAGAAATCTCTGGGGCCAACGTCCTGACTTTC
CASSFTEISGANVLTF
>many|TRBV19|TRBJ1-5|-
TGTGCCAGTAGTATAGAGGGCGGACGCGGTCAGCCCCAGCATTTT
CASSIEGGRGQPQHF
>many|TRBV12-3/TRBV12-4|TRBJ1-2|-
TGTGCCAGCAGCCCTTCGGAGGGAGGTGGCTACACCTTC
CASSPSEGGGYTF
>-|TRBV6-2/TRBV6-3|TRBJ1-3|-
TGTGCCAGCAGTTACTCGGCAAGGGGAAACACCATATATTTT
CASSYSARGNTIYF
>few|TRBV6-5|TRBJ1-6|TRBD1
TGTGCCAGCAGTTACTCGACAGGGGTCTATAATTCACCCCTCCACTTT
CASSYSTGVYNSPLHF
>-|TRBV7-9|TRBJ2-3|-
TGTGCCAGCAGTAGCGACCCCCTGCCAGATACGCAGTATTTT
CASSSDPLPDTQYF
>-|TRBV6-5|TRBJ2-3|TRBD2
TGTGCCAGCAGCGGACCTAGCGGGGGGACGCAGTATTTT
CASSGPSGGTQYF
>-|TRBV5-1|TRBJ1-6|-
TGCGCCAGCAGCTTAACGAATTCACCCCTCCACTTT
CASSLTNSPLHF
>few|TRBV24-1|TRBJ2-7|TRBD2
TGTGCCACCAGTGACCCTAGCGGGAGTCTTTACGAGCAGTACTTC
CATSDPSGSLYEQYF
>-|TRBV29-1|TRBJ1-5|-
TGCAGCGTAACACAGGGAGCTCAGCCCCAACATTTT
CSVTQGAQPQHF
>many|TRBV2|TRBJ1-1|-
TGTGCCAGCAGTCTCATCACTGAAGCTTTCTTT
CASSLITEAFF
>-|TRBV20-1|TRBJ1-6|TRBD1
TGCAGTGCTAAGAGGGGGCAACGCGAGGACCTCCACTTT
CSAKRGQREDLHF
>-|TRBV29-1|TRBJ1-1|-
TGCAGCATGGACAGTCAGCACACTGAAGCTTTCTTT
CSMDSQHTEAFF
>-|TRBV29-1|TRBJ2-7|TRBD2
TGCAGCGTTGACCGGGTCGGCGGGAGCTCCTACGAGCAGTACTTC
CSVDRVGGSSYEQYF
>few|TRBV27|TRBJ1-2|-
TGTGCCAGCAGTTTATTGACAGGCTATGGCTACACCTTC
CASSLLTGYGYTF
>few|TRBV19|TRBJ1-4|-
TGTGCCAGTAGTCGACAGTGGGAAAATGAAAAACTGTTTTTT
CASSRQWENEKLFF
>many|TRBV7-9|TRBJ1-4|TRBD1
TGTGCCAGCAGCTGGCGACAGGGTGAAAAACTGTTTTTT
CASSWRQGEKLFF